Listed below are T cell receptor beta chains from one sample, sequenced in a study of cytomegalovirus exposure and HLA in healthy donors. Measured with immunoSEQ multiplex PCR; TCRdb has only the in-frame clones, and not every one. This sample carries 100,000 to 150,000 clones, about 81% of them seen once, and the ten largest clones take less than 1.1%. The sequenced sample consisted of PBMCs. These receptors were collected from a woman aged 25 to 39 in good health and CMV-seronegative. The CDR3 runs from the conserved cysteine through the conserved F or W.

V	J	CDR3
TRBV4-3	TRBJ1-2	CASSQTPGTQPDNYGYTF
TRBV10-3	TRBJ1-1	CAISARQGGTEAFF
TRBV27	TRBJ1-4	CASSRTVGTGGGKLFF
TRBV4-2	TRBJ2-3	CASRTNPGGVADTQYF
TRBV6-1	TRBJ1-2	CASSDQGRVGYTF
TRBV6-1	TRBJ1-1	CASSRDRLNTEAFF
TRBV6-1	TRBJ2-7	CASSKQGTTYEQYF
TRBV11-3	TRBJ2-1	CASSLTGGVVEQFF
TRBV6-1	TRBJ2-7	CASPDSSYEQYF
TRBV9	TRBJ2-3	CASSVGLKGTDTQYF
TRBV29-1	TRBJ2-1	CSVRSGGAYNEQFF
TRBV18	TRBJ1-5	CASSPPGRAGEPQHF
TRBV25-1	TRBJ1-2	CASSELANGYTF
TRBV5-1	TRBJ2-5	CASSLVELASLQETQYF
TRBV7-8	TRBJ1-1	CASSPPGGGNTEAFF
TRBV6-1	TRBJ2-1	CASSEGTGDGNEQFF
TRBV28	TRBJ2-7	CASSLAAYEQYF
TRBV2	TRBJ2-5	CASRSRAGRQETQYF
TRBV11-2	TRBJ2-1	CASSLAGDEQFF
TRBV30	TRBJ2-3	CASTTAAQDTQYF
TRBV4-1	TRBJ2-1	CASSTLMGGLRNEQFF
TRBV11-2	TRBJ1-3	CASSFSGGDTIYF
TRBV5-1	TRBJ2-3	CASSRMTGGIDTQYF
TRBV14	TRBJ1-1	CASSHQGLGLDTEAFF
TRBV7-2	TRBJ2-7	CASSLTSGMSEQYF
TRBV10-2	TRBJ2-7	CASSPEGTGKSYEQYF
TRBV5-6	TRBJ2-5	CASSNRGEIRETQYF
TRBV30	TRBJ2-7	CAWKASYEQYF
TRBV4-1	TRBJ1-2	CASSQTNRVGYTF
TRBV5-4	TRBJ1-6	CASSFRGSDSPLHF
TRBV7-9	TRBJ1-2	CSSSFLRAQGLFGYTF
TRBV6-1	TRBJ1-3	CASSVLMTQSSGNTIYF
TRBV6-1	TRBJ1-1	CASSVTGTTEAFF
TRBV18	TRBJ1-6	CASSPRGIYNSPLHF
TRBV27	TRBJ2-5	CASRGQGAQETQYF
TRBV6-5	TRBJ1-3	CASSYGGAPGNTIYF
TRBV27	TRBJ1-1	CASSFGGGSTEAFF
TRBV14	TRBJ2-3	CASSSLAGLTDTQYF
TRBV11-1	TRBJ1-6	CASSLKGAGGSPLHF
TRBV13	TRBJ2-1	CASSQDSLAGAPNEQFF
TRBV7-2	TRBJ2-1	CASSLAISGLAGGEQFF